The rows below give T cell receptor beta chains drawn from one sample of a study of T-cell reconstitution after alpha-beta-depleted transplantation in children. One entry per CDR3 protein, called by TCRdb with MiXCR from the PCR reads. The sample contains 90,000 to 100,000 distinct CDR3 sequences, about 22% of which appear only once. Here the sequenced sample was PBMCs, taken before TCRalphabeta/CD19-depleted stem cell transplant. The receptors stem from a boy between 2 and 15 years old with acute lymphoblastic leukemia, due to receive a stem cell transplant. Each CDR3 is given with its conserved first and last residue. A D gene is named only where the DNA matches it firmly. The listing skips clone size in some rows; elsewhere it reads once, few, many or a size class.

size	D	V	J	CDR3	DNA
many	TRBD1	TRBV4-1	TRBJ2-7	CASSHAGTVAEQYF	TGCGCCAGCAGCCATGCCGGGACAGTGGCCGAGCAGTACTTC
few	TRBD2	TRBV7-6	TRBJ2-5	CASRRTSGGDGTQYF	TGTGCCAGCAGAAGGACTAGCGGAGGAGACGGGACCCAGTACTTC
.	.	TRBV28	TRBJ2-7	CASGADSYEQYF	TGTGCCTCTGGGGCTGACAGCTACGAGCAGTACTTC
.	.	TRBV29-1	TRBJ2-1	CSVEGGAEDYNEQFF	TGCAGCGTTGAGGGCGGGGCGGAGGATTACAATGAGCAGTTCTTC
few	.	TRBV7-2	TRBJ2-7	CASSLVGGTYEQYF	TGTGCCAGCAGCTTAGTTGGAGGGACCTACGAGCAGTACTTC
few	.	TRBV3-1	TRBJ1-5	CASSQGNQPQHF	TGCGCCAGCAGCCAAGGAAATCAGCCCCAGCATTTT
many	.	TRBV7-2	TRBJ2-2	CASSPLEGRTGELFF	TGTGCCAGCAGCCCTTTAGAGGGGAGAACCGGGGAGCTGTTTTTT
.	TRBD1	TRBV29-1	TRBJ1-5	CSARGQGFNQPQHF	TGCAGCGCCCGAGGACAGGGCTTCAATCAGCCCCAGCATTTT
.	.	TRBV11-2	TRBJ2-1	CASSLDVNEQFF	TGTGCCAGCAGCTTAGATGTGAATGAGCAGTTCTTC
.	TRBD2	TRBV20-1	TRBJ2-3	CSAAGLAGVTDTQYF	TGCAGTGCAGCGGGACTAGCGGGGGTCACAGATACGCAGTATTTT
many	.	TRBV5-1	TRBJ2-1	CASSRRVSSYNEQFF	TGCGCCAGCAGCCGCAGGGTAAGCTCCTACAATGAGCAGTTCTTC
few	.	TRBV20-1	TRBJ1-5	CSARKAGGNQPQHF	TGCAGTGCTAGAAAGGCGGGTGGCAATCAGCCCCAGCATTTT
few	.	TRBV29-1	TRBJ2-4	CSVGTLAKNIQYF	TGCAGCGTTGGGACACTAGCCAAAAACATTCAGTACTTC
once	TRBD2	TRBV27	TRBJ2-7	CASSLSSGISYEQYF	TGTGCCAGCAGTTTATCGAGCGGGATTTCCTACGAGCAGTACTTC
.	TRBD2	TRBV9	TRBJ2-2	CASSVVPASGGGANTGELFF	TGTGCCAGCAGCGTAGTTCCGGCTAGCGGAGGAGGCGCGAACACCGGGGAGCTGTTTTTT
few	TRBD2	TRBV5-1	TRBJ2-3	CASRLAGGTDTQYF	TGCGCCAGCAGGCTAGCGGGAGGCACAGATACGCAGTATTTT
few	.	TRBV5-4	TRBJ1-1	CASSVDSPNGNTEAFF	TGTGCCAGCAGCGTTGACAGCCCGAACGGGAATACTGAAGCTTTCTTT
.	.	TRBV5-8	TRBJ2-7	CASSLNGYEQYF	TGTGCCAGCAGCTTGAACGGCTACGAGCAGTACTTC
few	TRBD1	TRBV28	TRBJ1-2	CASWGQPVSYGYTF	TGTGCCAGCTGGGGACAGCCTGTAAGCTATGGCTACACCTTC
.	TRBD2	TRBV5-1	TRBJ2-3	CASSTLAGDYTQYF	TGCGCCAGCAGCACGCTAGCGGGGGATTATACGCAGTATTTT
few	TRBD2	TRBV9	TRBJ2-3	CASSTSGGGVGTQYF	TGTGCCAGCAGCACTAGCGGAGGGGGTGTGGGTACGCAGTATTTT
once	.	TRBV14	TRBJ2-7	CASSPLVGGGVYEQYF	TGTGCCAGCAGCCCACTGGTAGGGGGAGGTGTCTACGAGCAGTACTTC
many	.	TRBV5-1	TRBJ2-7	CASSLGPGGGEQYF	TGCGCCAGCAGCTTGGGACCAGGAGGAGGCGAGCAGTACTTC
few	.	TRBV10-3	TRBJ2-3	CAIGPESTDTQYF	TGTGCCATCGGGCCAGAGAGCACAGATACGCAGTATTTT
few	.	TRBV5-1	TRBJ2-3	CASSLVGSRSDTQYF	TGCGCCAGCAGCTTGGTGGGAAGTCGGTCAGATACGCAGTATTTT
few	TRBD2	TRBV12-3/TRBV12-4	TRBJ2-1	CASSLGLAGRGEQFF	TGTGCCAGCAGTTTGGGGCTAGCGGGACGGGGTGAGCAGTTCTTC
few	.	TRBV20-1	TRBJ2-5	CSASGTNLGTRGETQYF	TGCAGTGCTAGCGGGACAAATCTAGGGACCAGGGGAGAGACCCAGTACTTC
few	.	TRBV9	TRBJ2-3	CASSVAEGRDTQYF	TGTGCCAGCAGCGTAGCGGAGGGGCGAGATACGCAGTATTTT
few	TRBD2	TRBV5-1	TRBJ2-7	CATSSGTSGYEQYF	TGCGCCACCTCGTCCGGGACTAGCGGCTACGAGCAGTACTTC
few	.	TRBV3-1	TRBJ2-4	CASSQDDLAKNIQYF	TGTGCCAGCAGCCAAGATGACCTAGCCAAAAACATTCAGTACTTC
few	.	TRBV5-1	TRBJ2-7	CASSLGSGMTYEQYF	TGCGCCAGCAGCTTGGGTTCAGGGATGACCTACGAGCAGTACTTC
.	TRBD1	TRBV7-3	TRBJ2-7	CASSLYGQGSDEQYF	TGTGCCAGCAGCTTATATGGACAGGGATCGGACGAGCAGTACTTC
.	.	TRBV2	TRBJ1-2	CASRPLGGGYTF	TGTGCCAGCAGGCCCCTGGGGGGTGGCTACACCTTC
.	.	TRBV2	TRBJ1-1	CASSLGWELAFF	TGTGCCAGCAGCTTGGGTTGGGAATTAGCTTTCTTT
few	.	TRBV4-1	TRBJ2-7	CASSHENRVSYEQYF	TGCGCCAGCAGCCATGAAAACAGGGTCTCCTACGAGCAGTACTTC
many	.	TRBV6-2/TRBV6-3	TRBJ2-7	CASSPTLTRRTSYEQYF	TGTGCCAGCAGCCCTACTTTAACGCGGAGGACCTCCTACGAGCAGTACTTC
.	.	TRBV5-1	TRBJ2-5	CASSRVGRRGRETQYF	TGCGCCAGCAGCCGCGTGGGCCGGAGGGGCCGGGAGACCCAGTACTTC
.	.	TRBV20-1	TRBJ2-1	CSASPFNEQFF	TGCAGTGCTTCCCCTTTCAATGAGCAGTTCTTC
many	.	TRBV7-2	TRBJ2-1	CASSLAEVEQFF	TGTGCCAGCAGCTTAGCAGAGGTTGAGCAGTTCTTC
.	TRBD1	TRBV11-1	TRBJ1-3	CASSLPGTEALRPGNTIYF	TGTGCCAGCAGCTTACCCGGGACAGAAGCGCTTCGGCCTGGAAACACCATATATTTT
.	TRBD2	TRBV24-1	TRBJ2-3	CATSDGTSGRDTDTQYF	TGTGCCACCAGTGATGGGACTAGCGGGAGAGACACAGATACGCAGTATTTT
many	.	TRBV7-6	TRBJ2-7	CASSLRTGAPYEQYF	TGTGCCAGCAGCCTCCGTACGGGGGCTCCCTACGAGCAGTACTTC
.	.	TRBV6-5	TRBJ1-1	CASSYGGGTEAFF	TGTGCCAGCAGTTACGGGGGAGGAACTGAAGCTTTCTTT
many	.	TRBV12-3/TRBV12-4	TRBJ2-5	CASRSERGETQYF	TGTGCCAGCAGATCCGAGCGCGGGGAGACCCAGTACTTC
few	TRBD2	TRBV27	TRBJ2-1	CASRRTSGMYEQFF	TGTGCCAGCAGGAGGACTAGCGGGATGTATGAGCAGTTCTTC
.	.	TRBV5-5	TRBJ1-5	CASSLSWAGSNQPQHF	TGTGCCAGCAGCTTGAGTTGGGCCGGGAGCAATCAGCCCCAGCATTTT
.	.	TRBV3-1	TRBJ1-1	CASSPGRGTEAFF	TGTGCCAGCAGCCCAGGGAGGGGCACTGAAGCTTTCTTT